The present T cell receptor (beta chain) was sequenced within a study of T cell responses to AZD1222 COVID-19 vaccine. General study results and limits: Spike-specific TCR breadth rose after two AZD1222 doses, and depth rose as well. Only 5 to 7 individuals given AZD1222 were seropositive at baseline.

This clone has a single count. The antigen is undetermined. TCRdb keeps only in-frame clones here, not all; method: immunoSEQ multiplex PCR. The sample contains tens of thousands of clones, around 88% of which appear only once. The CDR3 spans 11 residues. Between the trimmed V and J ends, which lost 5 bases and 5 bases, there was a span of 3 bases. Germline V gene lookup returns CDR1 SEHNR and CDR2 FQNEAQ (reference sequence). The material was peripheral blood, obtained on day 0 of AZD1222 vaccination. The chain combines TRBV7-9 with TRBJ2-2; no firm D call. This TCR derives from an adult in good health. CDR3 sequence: CASSATGELFF. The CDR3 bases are TGTGCCAGCAGCGCGACCGGGGAGCTGTTTTTT. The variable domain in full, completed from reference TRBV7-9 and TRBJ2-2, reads DTGVSQNPRHKITKRGQNVTFRCDPISEHNRLYWYRQTLGQGPEFLTYFQNEAQLEKSRLLSDRFSAERPKGSFSTLEIQRTEQGDSAMYLCASSATGELFFGEGSRLTVL.